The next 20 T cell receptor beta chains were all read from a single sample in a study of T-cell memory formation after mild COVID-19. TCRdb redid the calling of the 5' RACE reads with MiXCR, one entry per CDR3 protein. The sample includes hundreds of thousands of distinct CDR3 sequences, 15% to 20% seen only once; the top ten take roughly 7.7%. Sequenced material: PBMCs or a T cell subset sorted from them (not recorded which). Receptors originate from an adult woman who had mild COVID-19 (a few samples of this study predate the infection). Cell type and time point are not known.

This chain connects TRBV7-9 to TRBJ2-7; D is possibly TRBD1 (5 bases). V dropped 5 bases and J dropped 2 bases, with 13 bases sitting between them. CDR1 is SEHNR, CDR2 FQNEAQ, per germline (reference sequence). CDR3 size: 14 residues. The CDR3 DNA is TGTGCCAGCAGCCAGCCCAGGGCCCCCTACGAGCAGTACTTC. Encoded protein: CASSQPRAPYEQYF.

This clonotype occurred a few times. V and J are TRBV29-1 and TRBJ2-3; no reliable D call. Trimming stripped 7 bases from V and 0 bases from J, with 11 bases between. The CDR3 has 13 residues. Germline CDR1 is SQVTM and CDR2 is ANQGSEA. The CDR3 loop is CSASRWSTDTQYF. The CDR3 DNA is TGCAGCGCTTCTAGGTGGAGCACAGATACGCAGTATTTT.

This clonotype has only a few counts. In DNA, the CDR3 is TGCAGCGTTGAAAATTTAGGCCCAGGCGGGGTCGGGGAGCTGTTTTTT. Translated, it gives CSVENLGPGGVGELFF. This chain links TRBV29-1 with TRBJ2-2; maybe TRBD2 (6 bases). Trimming pared 2 bases from V and 7 bases from J, leaving 20 bases between. Germline V gene data show CDR1 as SQVTM and CDR2 as ANQGSEA. The CDR3 extends over 16 amino acids.

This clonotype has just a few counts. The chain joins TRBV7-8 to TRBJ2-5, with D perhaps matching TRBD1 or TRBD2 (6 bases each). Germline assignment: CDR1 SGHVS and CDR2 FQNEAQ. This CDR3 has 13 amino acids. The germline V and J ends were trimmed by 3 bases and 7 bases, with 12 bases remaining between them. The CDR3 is CASSFGGLGTQYF. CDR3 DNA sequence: TGTGCCAGCAGCTTTGGGGGGCTGGGGACCCAGTACTTC.

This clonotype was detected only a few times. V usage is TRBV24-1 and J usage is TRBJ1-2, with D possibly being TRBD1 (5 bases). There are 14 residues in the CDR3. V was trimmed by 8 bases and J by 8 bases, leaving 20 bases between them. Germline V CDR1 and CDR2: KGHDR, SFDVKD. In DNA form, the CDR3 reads TGTGCCACCACCTCAACGGACAAAGGCGTCGGCTACACCTTC. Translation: CATTSTDKGVGYTF.

The CDR3 DNA reads TGCGCCAGCAGCTTGGGGCAGAGCATCAAAAACATTCAGTACTTC. The encoded protein is CASSLGQSIKNIQYF. V is TRBV5-1 and J is TRBJ2-4, with no clear D. The CDR3 is 15 amino acids. The germline V gene encodes CDR1 SGHRS and CDR2 YFSETQ. V was clipped by 0 bases and J by 3 bases, with 10 bases between them.

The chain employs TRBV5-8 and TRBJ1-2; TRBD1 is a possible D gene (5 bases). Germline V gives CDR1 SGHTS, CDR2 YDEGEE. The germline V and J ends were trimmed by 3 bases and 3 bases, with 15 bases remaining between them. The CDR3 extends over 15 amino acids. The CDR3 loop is CASSSPGRSDYGYTF. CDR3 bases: TGTGCCAGCAGCTCGCCGGGACGGTCGGACTATGGCTACACCTTC.

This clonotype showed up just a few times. The CDR3 loop reads CASSFQGGLRNQPQHF. The CDR3 DNA follows: TGTGCCAGCAGTTTCCAGGGAGGATTGAGGAACCAGCCCCAGCATTTT. This chain connects TRBV28 to TRBJ1-5, with D possibly matching TRBD1 (5 bases). The V and J ends lost 3 bases and 7 bases respectively, with 19 bases between them. Germline V lookup: CDR1 MDHEN, CDR2 SYDVKM. The CDR3 has 16 amino acids.

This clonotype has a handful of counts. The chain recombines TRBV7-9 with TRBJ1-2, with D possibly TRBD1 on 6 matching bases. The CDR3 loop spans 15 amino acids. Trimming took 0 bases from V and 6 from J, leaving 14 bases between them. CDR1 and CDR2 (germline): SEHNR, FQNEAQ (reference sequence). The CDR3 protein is CASSLAGGHFNGYTF. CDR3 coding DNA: TGTGCCAGCAGCTTAGCCGGGGGACACTTCAATGGCTACACCTTC.

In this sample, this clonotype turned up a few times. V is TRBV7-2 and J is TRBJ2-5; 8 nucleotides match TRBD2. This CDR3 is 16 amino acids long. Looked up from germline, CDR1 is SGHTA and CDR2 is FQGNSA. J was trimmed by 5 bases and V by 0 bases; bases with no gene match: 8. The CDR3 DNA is TGTGCCAGCAGCTTAGCGGGTAGCGGGGTTTTGGAGACCCAGTACTTC. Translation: CASSLAGSGVLETQYF. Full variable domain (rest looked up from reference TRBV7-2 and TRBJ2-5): GAGVSQSPSNKVTEKGKDVELRCDPISGHTALYWYRQSLGQGLEFLIYFQGNSAPDKSGLPSDRFSAERTGGSVSTLTIQRTQQEDSAVYLCASSLAGSGVLETQYFGPGTRLLVL.

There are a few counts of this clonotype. CDR3 DNA: TGTGCCACCAGGGCACCTAGGGAATATGACTCCTACAATGAGCAGTTCTTC. Translation gives CATRAPREYDSYNEQFF. The gene calls are TRBV15 and TRBJ2-1; the D is unclear. Germline V gene sequence: CDR1 LNHNV, CDR2 YYDKDF (reference sequence). This CDR3 spans 17 amino acids. The V gene lost 6 bases and the J gene lost 0 bases, with 18 bases spanning the gap.

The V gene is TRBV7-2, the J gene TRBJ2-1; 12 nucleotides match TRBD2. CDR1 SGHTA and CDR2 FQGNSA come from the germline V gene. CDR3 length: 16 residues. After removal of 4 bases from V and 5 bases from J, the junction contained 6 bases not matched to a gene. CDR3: CASSSQGLAGNNEQFF. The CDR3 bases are TGTGCCAGCAGCTCCCAAGGACTAGCGGGGAACAATGAGCAGTTCTTC.

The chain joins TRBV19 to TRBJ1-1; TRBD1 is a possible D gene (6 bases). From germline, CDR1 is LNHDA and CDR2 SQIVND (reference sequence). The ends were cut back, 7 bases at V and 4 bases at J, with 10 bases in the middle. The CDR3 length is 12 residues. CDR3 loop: CASKVGATEAFF. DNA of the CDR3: TGTGCCAGTAAGGTGGGGGCCACTGAAGCTTTCTTT.

CDR3 sequence (DNA): TGCGCCAGCAGCTTCGACGGCTCTGGGGCCAACGTCCTGACTTTC. It specifies CASSFDGSGANVLTF. This sequence joins TRBV5-1 and TRBJ2-6; no clear D gene. The CDR3 runs 15 residues. V dropped 2 bases and J dropped 0 bases, with 6 bases sitting between them. From germline, CDR1 is SGHRS and CDR2 YFSETQ.

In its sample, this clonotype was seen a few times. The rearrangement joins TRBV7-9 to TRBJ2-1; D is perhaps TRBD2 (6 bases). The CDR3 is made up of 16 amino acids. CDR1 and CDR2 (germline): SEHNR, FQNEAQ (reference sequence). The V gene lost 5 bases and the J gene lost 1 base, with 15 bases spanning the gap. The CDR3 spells CASSPRTTASYNEQFF. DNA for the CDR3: TGTGCCAGCAGCCCCCGGACTACCGCTTCCTACAATGAGCAGTTCTTC. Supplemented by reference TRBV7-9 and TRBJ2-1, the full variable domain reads DTGVSQNPRHKITKRGQNVTFRCDPISEHNRLYWYRQTLGQGPEFLTYFQNEAQLEKSRLLSDRFSAERPKGSFSTLEIQRTEQGDSAMYLCASSPRTTASYNEQFFGPGTRLTVL.

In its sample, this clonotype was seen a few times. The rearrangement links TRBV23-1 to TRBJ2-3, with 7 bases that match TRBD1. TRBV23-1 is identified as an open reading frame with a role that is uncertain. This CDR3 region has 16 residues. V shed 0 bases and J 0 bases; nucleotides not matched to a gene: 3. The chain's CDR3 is CASSQSTGTSTDTQYF. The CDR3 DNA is TGCGCCAGCAGTCAATCGACAGGGACAAGCACAGATACGCAGTATTTT.

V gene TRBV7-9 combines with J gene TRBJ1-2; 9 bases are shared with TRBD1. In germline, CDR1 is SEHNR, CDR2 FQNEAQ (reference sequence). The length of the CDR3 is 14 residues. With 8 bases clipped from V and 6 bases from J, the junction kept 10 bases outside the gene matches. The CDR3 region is CASREQGAEDGYTF. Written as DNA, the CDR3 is TGTGCCAGCCGGGAACAGGGGGCAGAGGATGGCTACACCTTC.

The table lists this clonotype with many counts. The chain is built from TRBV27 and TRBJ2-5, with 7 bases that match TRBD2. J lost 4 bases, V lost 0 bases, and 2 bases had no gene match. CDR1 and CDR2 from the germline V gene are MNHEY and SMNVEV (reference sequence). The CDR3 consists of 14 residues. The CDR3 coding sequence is TGTGCCAGCAGTTTATCCCCGGGGGGAGAGACCCAGTACTTC. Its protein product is CASSLSPGGETQYF.

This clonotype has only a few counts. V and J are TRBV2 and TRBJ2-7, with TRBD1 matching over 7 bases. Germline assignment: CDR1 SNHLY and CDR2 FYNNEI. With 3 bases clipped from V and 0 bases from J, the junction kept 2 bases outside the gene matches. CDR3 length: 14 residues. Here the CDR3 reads CASSEDRNSYEQYF. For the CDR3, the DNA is TGTGCCAGCAGTGAGGACAGGAACTCCTACGAGCAGTACTTC.

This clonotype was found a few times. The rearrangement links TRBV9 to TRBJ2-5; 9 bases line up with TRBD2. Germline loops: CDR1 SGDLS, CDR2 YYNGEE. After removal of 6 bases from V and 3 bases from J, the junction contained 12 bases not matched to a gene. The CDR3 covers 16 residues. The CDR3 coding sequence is TGTGCCAGCAACATTGACGGGGCTAGCGGGAAAGAGACCCAGTACTTC. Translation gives CASNIDGASGKETQYF.